This entry concerns a single T cell receptor (beta chain). Antigen specificity is unknown. This sample is part of a study of T cell responses to AZD1222 COVID-19 vaccine. General study findings and limits: The reported proportion of spike-specific TCRs targeting unmutated variant regions was nearly half. Mostly white British, mostly female donors; authors suggested clonal diversity may be underestimated. The study sampled repertoires only after the peak T cell response. Spike-specific TCR depth and breadth grew after two AZD1222 doses.

Profiling relied on immunoSEQ multiplex PCR, and the TCRdb table lists in-frame clones only, not all of them. The data contain approximately 120,000 clones, 85% to 90% of them singletons. Trimming removed 6 bases from V and 8 bases from J; junction bases left unmatched: 2. The CDR3 spans 11 residues. In germline, CDR1 is SQVTM, CDR2 ANQGSEA. This TCR derives from an adult in good health. V is TRBV29-1 and J is TRBJ1-2, with TRBD1 matching over 11 bases. The sample was peripheral blood, taken on day 0 of AZD1222 vaccination. The CDR3 is CSVGQGGGYTF. The DNA of the CDR3 is TGCAGCGTGGGACAGGGGGGAGGCTACACCTTC.